A single sample gave rise to the 5 T cell receptor beta chains below, sequenced in a study of shared clonotypes between healthy human individuals (dated by TCRdb to 2019 to 2021). The library was produced with the immunoSEQ multiplex PCR assay. Here the immuneACCESS table is served through TCRdb, limited to in-frame sequences with V and J called. Missing clones are a known gap in these copies; in checked studies unresolved V genes cover under half, and the rest lacks a known reason. Present in this sample are some 1,100,000 clones, 78% of which were seen just once. The ten largest clones add up to approximately 0.5% of the sample. Sequences were obtained from memory CD4+ T cells from PBMCs. Reading the label with the study, this specimen's cell subset or site is: CD45RA-negative fraction. The receptor set was obtained from a man younger than 35 in good health. Some clones in this sample may be carry-over from other donors' samples.

This CDR3 is CASSSQGVTDTQYF. In DNA, the CDR3 is TGTGCCAGCAGCTCCCAGGGTGTCACAGATACGCAGTATTTT. The chain uses TRBV7-2 and TRBJ2-3, with D tentatively TRBD1 (5 bases). Trimming removed 4 bases from V and 2 bases from J, with 10 bases in between. Germline V CDR1 and CDR2: SGHTA, FQGNSA. This CDR3 is 14 amino acids long.

The chain joins TRBV27 to TRBJ1-2; D gene uncertain. The V end was cut by 4 bases, the J end by 5 bases, with 14 bases between. The V gene's germline CDR1 is MNHEY and CDR2 SMNVEV (reference sequence). The CDR3 spans 14 residues. The CDR3 loop is CASSWGRLGYGYTF. The CDR3 DNA follows: TGTGCCAGCAGTTGGGGAAGGCTCGGATATGGCTACACCTTC.

This clone has a single count. This rearrangement joins TRBV5-8 to TRBJ1-5; D gene ambiguous. This CDR3 region has 11 residues. V was clipped by 1 base and J by 4 bases, with 0 bases between them. CDR1 and CDR2 from the germline V gene are SGHTS and YDEGEE. The CDR3 bases are TGTGCCAGCAGCTTGAATCAGCCCCAGCATTTT. Its protein product is CASSLNQPQHF.

This chain joins TRBV11-2 and TRBJ2-7; TRBD1 agrees at 7 bases. From germline, CDR1 is SGHAT and CDR2 FQNNGV. The CDR3 length is 13 residues. The J segment lost 4 bases and the V segment lost 3 bases, leaving 3 bases of the junction unmatched. CDR3 coding DNA: TGTGCCAGCAGCTTTATACAGGGGTACGAGCAGTACTTC. This codes for CASSFIQGYEQYF.

The chain uses TRBV11-2 and TRBJ2-7; either TRBD1 or TRBD2 may fit D (5 bases each). CDR1 and CDR2 from the germline V gene are SGHAT and FQNNGV. This CDR3 contains 16 residues. Trimming shortened V by 5 bases and J by 2 bases, and 19 bases separated the two germline ends. This CDR3 reads CASSKAWGTNTYEQYF. In DNA, the CDR3 is TGTGCCAGCAGCAAAGCTTGGGGGACCAATACCTACGAGCAGTACTTC.